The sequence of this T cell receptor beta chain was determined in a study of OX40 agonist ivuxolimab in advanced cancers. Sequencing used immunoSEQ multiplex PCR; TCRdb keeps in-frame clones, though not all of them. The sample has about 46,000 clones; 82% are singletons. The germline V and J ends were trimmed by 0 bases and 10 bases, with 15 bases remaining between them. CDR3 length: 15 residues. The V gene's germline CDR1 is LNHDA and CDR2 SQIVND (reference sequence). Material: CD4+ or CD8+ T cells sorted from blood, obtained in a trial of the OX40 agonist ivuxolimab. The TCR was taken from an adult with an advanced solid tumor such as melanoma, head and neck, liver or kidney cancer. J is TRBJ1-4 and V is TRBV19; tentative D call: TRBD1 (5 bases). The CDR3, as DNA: TGTGCCAGTAGTATAGATCTAATAGGGGCTGGAAAACTGTTTTTT. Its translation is CASSIDLIGAGKLFF.